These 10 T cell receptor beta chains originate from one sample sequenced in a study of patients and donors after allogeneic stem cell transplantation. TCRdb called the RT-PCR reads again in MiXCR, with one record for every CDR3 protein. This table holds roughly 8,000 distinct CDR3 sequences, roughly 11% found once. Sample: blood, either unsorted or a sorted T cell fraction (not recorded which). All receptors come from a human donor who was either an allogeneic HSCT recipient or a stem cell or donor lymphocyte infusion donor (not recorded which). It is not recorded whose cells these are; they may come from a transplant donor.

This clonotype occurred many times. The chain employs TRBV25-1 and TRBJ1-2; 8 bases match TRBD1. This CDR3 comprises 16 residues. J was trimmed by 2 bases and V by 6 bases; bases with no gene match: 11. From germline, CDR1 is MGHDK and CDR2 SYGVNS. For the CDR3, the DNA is TGTGCCAGCAGCCTTATCAGGACAGGGACAAACTATGGCTACACCTTC. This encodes CASSLIRTGTNYGYTF.

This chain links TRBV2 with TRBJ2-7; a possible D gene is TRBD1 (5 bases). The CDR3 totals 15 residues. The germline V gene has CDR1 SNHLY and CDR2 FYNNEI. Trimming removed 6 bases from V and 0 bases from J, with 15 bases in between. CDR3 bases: TGTGCCAGCAGGCCCGACAGTTATCGCTCCTACGAGCAGTACTTC. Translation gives CASRPDSYRSYEQYF.

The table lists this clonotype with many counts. The CDR3 reads CASSLFRRSNTEAFF. The CDR3 coding sequence is TGTGCCAGCAGTTTATTCAGGAGATCGAACACTGAAGCTTTCTTT. The chain joins TRBV28 to TRBJ1-1; no clear D. V lost 1 base to trimming and J lost 1 base, with 10 bases between them. The CDR3 runs 15 residues. Per germline, CDR1 MDHEN and CDR2 SYDVKM.

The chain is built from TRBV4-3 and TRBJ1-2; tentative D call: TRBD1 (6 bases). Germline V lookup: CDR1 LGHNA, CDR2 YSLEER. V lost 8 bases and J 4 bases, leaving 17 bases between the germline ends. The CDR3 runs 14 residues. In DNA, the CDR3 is TGCGCCAGCCAAGAATTGCAGGGGAGCTATGGCTACACCTTC. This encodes CASQELQGSYGYTF.

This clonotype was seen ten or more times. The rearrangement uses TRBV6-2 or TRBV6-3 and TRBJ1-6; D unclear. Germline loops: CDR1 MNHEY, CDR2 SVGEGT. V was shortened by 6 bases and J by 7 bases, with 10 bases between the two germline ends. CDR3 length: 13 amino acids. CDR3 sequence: CASRTDGNSPLHF. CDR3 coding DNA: TGTGCCAGCAGAACGGACGGGAATTCACCCCTCCACTTT.

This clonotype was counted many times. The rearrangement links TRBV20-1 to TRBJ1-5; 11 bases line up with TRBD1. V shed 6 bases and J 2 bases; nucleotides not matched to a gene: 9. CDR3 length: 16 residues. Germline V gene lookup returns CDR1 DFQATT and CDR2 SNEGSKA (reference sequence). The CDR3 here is CSAPTPGQGGNQPQHF. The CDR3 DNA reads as TGCAGTGCCCCCACTCCGGGACAGGGGGGCAATCAGCCCCAGCATTTT.

CDR3 nucleotide sequence: TGCAGTGCTAGAGATGTAGGGAGGTCGAATCAGCCCCAGCATTTT. This translates into CSARDVGRSNQPQHF. V is TRBV20-1 and J is TRBJ1-5, with D unresolved. This CDR3 has 15 amino acids. The V and J ends lost 0 bases and 4 bases respectively, with 13 bases between them. Germline CDR1 DFQATT, CDR2 SNEGSKA (reference sequence).

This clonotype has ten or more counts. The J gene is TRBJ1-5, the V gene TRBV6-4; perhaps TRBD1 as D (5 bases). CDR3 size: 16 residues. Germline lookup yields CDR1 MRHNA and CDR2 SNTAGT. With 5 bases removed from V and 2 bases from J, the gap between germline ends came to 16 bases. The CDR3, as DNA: TGTGCCAGCAGTCAGAGAAAGCCCAGGGGCAATCAGCCCCAGCATTTT. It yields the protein CASSQRKPRGNQPQHF.

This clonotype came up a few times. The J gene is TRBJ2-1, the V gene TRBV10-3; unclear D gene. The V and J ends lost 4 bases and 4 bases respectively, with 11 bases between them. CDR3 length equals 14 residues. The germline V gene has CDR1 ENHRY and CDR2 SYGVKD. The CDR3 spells CAISGRAQYNEQFF. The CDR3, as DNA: TGTGCCATCAGTGGAAGAGCGCAATACAATGAGCAGTTCTTC.

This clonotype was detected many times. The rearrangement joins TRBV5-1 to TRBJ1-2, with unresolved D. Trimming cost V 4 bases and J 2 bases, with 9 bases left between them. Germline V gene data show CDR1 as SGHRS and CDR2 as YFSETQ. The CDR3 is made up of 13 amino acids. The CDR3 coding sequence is TGCGCCAGCAGCCTCTACAGCAACTATGGCTACACCTTC. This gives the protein CASSLYSNYGYTF.